In this sample, the clone carrying this T cell receptor (beta chain) turned up many times. Patients were excluded because of uncontrolled infection, other autoimmune disease, pregnancy or lactation. The diagnostic basis comprised clinical symptoms, serum thyroxine and TRAb, thyroid ultrasound and orbital computed tomography. Amplified regions were TCR beta CDR3 sequences from RNA transcripts. An initial round of RT-PCR targeting the TCR CDR3 relied on the HTBI primer set. TCRdb reanalysed the multiplex PCR reads using MiXCR and keeps one entry per CDR3 protein. This table has about 610,000 distinct CDR3 sequences, roughly 14% appearing once. This specimen belongs to a study of T cells in Graves' hyperthyroidism and ophthalmopathy. About the research overall: Peripheral blood draws took place at initial diagnosis, ahead of any treatment.

The receptor was isolated from a woman in her 40s with Graves' ophthalmopathy. Sequences were obtained from blood.

CDR3 nucleotide sequence: TGTGCCAGCAGCAGAACCTTCCGGACGGATGAAGCTTTCTTT. It translates to CASSRTFRTDEAFF. The genes are TRBV11-1 and TRBJ1-1; D is ambiguous. V was trimmed by 5 bases and J by 7 bases, leaving 17 bases between them. Germline V gene sequence: CDR1 SGHAT, CDR2 FQDESV (reference sequence). The CDR3 sequence is 14 residues long.